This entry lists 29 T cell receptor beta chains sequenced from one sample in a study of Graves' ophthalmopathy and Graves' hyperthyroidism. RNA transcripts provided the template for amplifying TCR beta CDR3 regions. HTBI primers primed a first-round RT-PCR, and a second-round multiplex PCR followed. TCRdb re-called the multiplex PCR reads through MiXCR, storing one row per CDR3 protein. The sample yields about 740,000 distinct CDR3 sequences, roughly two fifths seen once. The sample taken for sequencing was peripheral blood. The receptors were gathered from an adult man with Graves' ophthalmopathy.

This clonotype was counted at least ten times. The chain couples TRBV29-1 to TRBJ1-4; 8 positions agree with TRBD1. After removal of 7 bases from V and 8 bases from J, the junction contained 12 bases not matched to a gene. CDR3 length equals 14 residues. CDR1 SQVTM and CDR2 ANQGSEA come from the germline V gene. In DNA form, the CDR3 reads TGCAGCGCAAAAAAGACAGGGGCCTTGGAAAAACTGTTTTTT. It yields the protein CSAKKTGALEKLFF.

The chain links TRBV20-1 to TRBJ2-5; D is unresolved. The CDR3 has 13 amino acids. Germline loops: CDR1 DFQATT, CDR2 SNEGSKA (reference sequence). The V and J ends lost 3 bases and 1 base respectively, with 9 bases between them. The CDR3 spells CSASYQLQETQYF. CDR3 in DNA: TGCAGTGCTAGCTATCAGCTCCAAGAGACCCAGTACTTC.

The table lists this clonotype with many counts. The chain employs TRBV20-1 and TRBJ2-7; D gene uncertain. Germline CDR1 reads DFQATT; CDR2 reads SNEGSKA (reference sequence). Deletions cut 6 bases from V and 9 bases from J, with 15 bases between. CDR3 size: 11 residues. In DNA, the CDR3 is TGCAGTGCCCTGACATCGCCAGGGCAGTACTTC. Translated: CSALTSPGQYF.

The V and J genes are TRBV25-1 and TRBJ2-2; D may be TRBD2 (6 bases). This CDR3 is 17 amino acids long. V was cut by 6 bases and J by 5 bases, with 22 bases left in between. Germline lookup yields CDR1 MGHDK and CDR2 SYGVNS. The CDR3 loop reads CASSLGGLPLPTGELFF. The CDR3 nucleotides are TGTGCCAGCAGCTTGGGGGGACTTCCCCTTCCAACCGGGGAGCTGTTTTTT.

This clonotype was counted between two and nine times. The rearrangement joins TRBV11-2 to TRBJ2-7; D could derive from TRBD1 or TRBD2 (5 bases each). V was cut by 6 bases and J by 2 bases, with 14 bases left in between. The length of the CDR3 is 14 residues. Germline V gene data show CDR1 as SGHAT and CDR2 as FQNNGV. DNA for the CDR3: TGTGCCAGCAGACCTGGGGGTAGCGCCTACGAGCAGTACTTC. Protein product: CASRPGGSAYEQYF.

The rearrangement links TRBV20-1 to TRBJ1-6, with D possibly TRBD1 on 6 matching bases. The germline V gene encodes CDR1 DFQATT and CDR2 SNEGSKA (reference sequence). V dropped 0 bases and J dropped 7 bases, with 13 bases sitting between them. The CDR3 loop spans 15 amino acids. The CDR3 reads CSAREGGPLNSPLHF. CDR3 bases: TGCAGTGCTAGAGAAGGGGGGCCGTTAAATTCACCCCTCCACTTT.

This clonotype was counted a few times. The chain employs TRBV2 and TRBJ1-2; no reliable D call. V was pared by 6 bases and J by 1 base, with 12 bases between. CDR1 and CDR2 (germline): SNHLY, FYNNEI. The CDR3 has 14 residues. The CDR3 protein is CASRGWRFNYGYTF. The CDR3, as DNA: TGTGCCAGCAGGGGTTGGAGATTTAACTATGGCTACACCTTC.

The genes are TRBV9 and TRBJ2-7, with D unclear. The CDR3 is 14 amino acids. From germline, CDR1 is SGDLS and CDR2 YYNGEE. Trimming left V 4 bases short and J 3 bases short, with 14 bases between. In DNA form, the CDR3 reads TGTGCCAGCAGCCCCCGGGTTTCTCTCTACGAGCAGTACTTC. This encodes CASSPRVSLYEQYF.

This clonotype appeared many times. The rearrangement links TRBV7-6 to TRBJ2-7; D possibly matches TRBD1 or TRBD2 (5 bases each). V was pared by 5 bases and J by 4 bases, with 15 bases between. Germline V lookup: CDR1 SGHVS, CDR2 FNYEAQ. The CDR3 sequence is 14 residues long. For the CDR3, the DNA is TGTGCCAGCAGCCCCGGGGACGGAGCTTACGAGCAGTACTTC. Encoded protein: CASSPGDGAYEQYF.

The CDR3 loop reads CASSLRVANYGYTF. CDR3 nucleotide sequence: TGTGCCAGCAGTTTAAGGGTCGCTAACTATGGCTACACCTTC. The rearrangement links TRBV12-3 or TRBV12-4 to TRBJ1-2; D gene uncertain. CDR3 length: 14 amino acids. The V and J ends lost 2 bases and 0 bases respectively, with 7 bases between them.

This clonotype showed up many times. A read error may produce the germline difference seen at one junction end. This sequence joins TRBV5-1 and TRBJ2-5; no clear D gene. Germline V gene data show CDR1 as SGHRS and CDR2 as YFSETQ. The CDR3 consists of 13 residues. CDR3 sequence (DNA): TGTGCCAGCAGCTTAGACACCCAAGAGACCCAGTACTTC. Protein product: CASSLDTQETQYF.

The CDR3 DNA follows: TGTGCCAGCAGTTCAAAAATTGAAGCTTTCTTT. This encodes CASSSKIEAFF. The chain combines TRBV28 with TRBJ1-1, with D uncertain. The CDR3 runs 11 residues. Germline CDR1 is MDHEN and CDR2 is SYDVKM. Trimming cost V 4 bases and J 7 bases, with 7 bases left between them.

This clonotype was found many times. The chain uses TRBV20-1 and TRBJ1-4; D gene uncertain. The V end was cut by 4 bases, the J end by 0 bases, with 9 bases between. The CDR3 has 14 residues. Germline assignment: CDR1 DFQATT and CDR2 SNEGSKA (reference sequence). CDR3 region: CSAKRDATNEKLFF. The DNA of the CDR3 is TGCAGTGCTAAGCGTGATGCAACTAATGAAAAACTGTTTTTT.

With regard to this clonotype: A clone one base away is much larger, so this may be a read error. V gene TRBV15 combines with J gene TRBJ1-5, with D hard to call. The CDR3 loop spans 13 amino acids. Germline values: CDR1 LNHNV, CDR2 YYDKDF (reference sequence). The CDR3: CATSRVPNQPLHF. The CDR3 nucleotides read TGTGCCACCAGCAGAGTACCCAATCAGCCCCTGCATTTT.

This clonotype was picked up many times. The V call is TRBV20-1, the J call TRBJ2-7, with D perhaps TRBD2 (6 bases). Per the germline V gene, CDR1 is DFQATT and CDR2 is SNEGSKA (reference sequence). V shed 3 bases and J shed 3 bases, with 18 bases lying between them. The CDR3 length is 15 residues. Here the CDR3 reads CSASQSGLRGYEQYF. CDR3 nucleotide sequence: TGCAGTGCTAGCCAATCAGGACTACGGGGCTACGAGCAGTACTTC.

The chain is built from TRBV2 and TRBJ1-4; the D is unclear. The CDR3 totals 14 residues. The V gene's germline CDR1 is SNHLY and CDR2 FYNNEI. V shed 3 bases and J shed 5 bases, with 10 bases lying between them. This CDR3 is CASSDTNLNEKLFF. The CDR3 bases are TGTGCCAGCAGTGACACGAACCTAAATGAAAAACTGTTTTTT.

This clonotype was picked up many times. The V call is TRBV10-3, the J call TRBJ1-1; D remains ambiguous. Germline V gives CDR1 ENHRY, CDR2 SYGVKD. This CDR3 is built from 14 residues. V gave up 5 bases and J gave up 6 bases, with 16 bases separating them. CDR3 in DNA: TGTGCCATCAGTTCCTCTGGGGAGATCGCTGAAGCTTTCTTT. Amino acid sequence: CAISSSGEIAEAFF.

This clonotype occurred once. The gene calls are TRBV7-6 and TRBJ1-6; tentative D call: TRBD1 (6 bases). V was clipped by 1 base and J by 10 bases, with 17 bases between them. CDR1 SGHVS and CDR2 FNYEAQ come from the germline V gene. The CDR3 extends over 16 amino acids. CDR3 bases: TGTGCCAGCAGCTTAGGTTCGCAGGGGCCGGGATCACCCCTCCACTTT. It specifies CASSLGSQGPGSPLHF.

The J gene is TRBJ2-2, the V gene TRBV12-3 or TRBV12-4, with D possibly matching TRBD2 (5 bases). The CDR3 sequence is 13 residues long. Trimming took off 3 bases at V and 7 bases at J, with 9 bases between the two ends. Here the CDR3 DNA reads TGTGCCAGCAGTTTTCGGGGAGACGGGGAGCTGTTTTTT. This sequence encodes CASSFRGDGELFF.

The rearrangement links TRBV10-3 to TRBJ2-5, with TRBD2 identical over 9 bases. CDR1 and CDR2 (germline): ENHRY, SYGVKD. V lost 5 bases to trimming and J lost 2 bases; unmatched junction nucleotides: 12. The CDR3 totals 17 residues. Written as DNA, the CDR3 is TGTGCCATCAGTTCCCACCTCCGCCTAGCGGGGCAAGAGACCCAGTACTTC. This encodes CAISSHLRLAGQETQYF.

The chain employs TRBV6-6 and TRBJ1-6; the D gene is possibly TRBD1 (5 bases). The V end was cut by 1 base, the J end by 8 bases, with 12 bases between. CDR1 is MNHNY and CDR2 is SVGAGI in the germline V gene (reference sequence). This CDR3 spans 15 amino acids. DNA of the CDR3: TGTGCCAGCAGTTACTTGATCAGGGAGGATTCACCCCTCCACTTT. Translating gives CASSYLIREDSPLHF.

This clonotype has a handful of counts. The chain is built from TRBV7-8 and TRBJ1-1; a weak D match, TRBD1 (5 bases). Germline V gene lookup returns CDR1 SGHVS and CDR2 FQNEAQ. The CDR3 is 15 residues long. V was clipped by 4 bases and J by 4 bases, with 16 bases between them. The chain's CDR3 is CASSSSGVGGTEAFF. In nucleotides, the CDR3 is TGTGCCAGCAGCTCCAGTGGAGTGGGGGGCACTGAAGCTTTCTTT.

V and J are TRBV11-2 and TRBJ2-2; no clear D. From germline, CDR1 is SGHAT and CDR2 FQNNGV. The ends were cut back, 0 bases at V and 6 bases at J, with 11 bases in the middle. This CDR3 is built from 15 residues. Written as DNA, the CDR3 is TGTGCCAGCAGCTTAGATCCAGTAGCTTCCGGGGAGCTGTTTTTT. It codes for CASSLDPVASGELFF.

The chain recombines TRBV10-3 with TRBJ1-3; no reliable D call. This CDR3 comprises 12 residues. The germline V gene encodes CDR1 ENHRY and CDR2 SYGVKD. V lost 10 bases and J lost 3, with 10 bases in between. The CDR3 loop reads CATQSSGNTIYF. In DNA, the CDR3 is TGTGCCACCCAGTCCAGTGGAAACACCATATATTTT.

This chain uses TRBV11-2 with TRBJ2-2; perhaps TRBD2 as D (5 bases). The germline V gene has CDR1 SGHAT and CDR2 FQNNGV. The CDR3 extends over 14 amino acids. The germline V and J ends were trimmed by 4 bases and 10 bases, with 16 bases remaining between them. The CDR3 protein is CASSYGTTSSELFF. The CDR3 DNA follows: TGTGCCAGCAGCTACGGAACAACTAGTTCGGAGCTGTTTTTT.

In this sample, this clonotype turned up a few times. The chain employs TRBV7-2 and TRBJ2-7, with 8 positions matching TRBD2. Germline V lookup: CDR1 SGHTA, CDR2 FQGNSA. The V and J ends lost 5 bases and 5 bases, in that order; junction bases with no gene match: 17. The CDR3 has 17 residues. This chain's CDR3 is CASSTFITVKTSDEQYF. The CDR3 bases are TGTGCCAGCAGCACATTTATCACCGTCAAGACTAGCGACGAGCAGTACTTC.

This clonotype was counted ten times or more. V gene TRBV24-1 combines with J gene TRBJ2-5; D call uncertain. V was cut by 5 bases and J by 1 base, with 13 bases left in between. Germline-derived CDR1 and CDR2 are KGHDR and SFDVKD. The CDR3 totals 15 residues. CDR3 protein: CATSGATSTQETQYF. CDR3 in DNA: TGTGCCACCAGTGGGGCTACTTCGACCCAAGAGACCCAGTACTTC.

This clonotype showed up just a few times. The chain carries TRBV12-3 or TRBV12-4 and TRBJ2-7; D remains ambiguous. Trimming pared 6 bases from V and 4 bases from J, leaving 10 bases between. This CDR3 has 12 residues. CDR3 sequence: CASSPTQYEQYF. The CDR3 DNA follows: TGTGCCAGCAGCCCCACACAGTACGAGCAGTACTTC.

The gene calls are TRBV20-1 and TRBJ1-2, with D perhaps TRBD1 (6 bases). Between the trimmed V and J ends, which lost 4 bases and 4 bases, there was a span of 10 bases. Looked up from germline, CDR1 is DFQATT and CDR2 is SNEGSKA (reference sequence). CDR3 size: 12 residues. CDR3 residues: CSANQGSYGYTF. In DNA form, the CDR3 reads TGCAGTGCTAATCAGGGGAGCTATGGCTACACCTTC.